A single sample is the source of the 18 T cell receptor beta chains below, sequenced in a study of blood T cell repertoires in COVID-19. Sequenced by immunoSEQ multiplex PCR; TCRdb stores in-frame clones only, minus some. The sample holds some 80,000 clones; approximately 86% are singletons and the top ten take 8%. The sequencing sample was made of peripheral blood. The source of these receptors is a man aged 80 or over with active or convalescent COVID-19.

The CDR3, as DNA: TGTGCCAGTAGTATTGGTCTAGCGCCGAGCTCCTACAATGAGCAGTTCTTC. Translation: CASSIGLAPSSYNEQFF. The chain recombines TRBV19 with TRBJ2-1; TRBD2 might be the D (6 bases). Trimming took off 3 bases at V and 0 bases at J, with 15 bases between the two ends. The V gene's germline CDR1 is LNHDA and CDR2 SQIVND (reference sequence). The CDR3 extends over 17 amino acids.

The chain joins TRBV28 to TRBJ1-3, with 8 positions matching TRBD1. This CDR3 contains 14 residues. Looked up from germline, CDR1 is MDHEN and CDR2 is SYDVKM. V lost 8 bases, J lost 0 bases, and 3 bases stayed unmatched. The CDR3 reads CASGQGTSGNTIYF. CDR3 DNA sequence: TGTGCCAGCGGACAGGGCACCTCTGGAAACACCATATATTTT. Looking up the rest from reference TRBV28 and TRBJ1-3 gives the full variable domain: DVKVTQSSRYLVKRTGEKVFLECVQDMDHENMFWYRQDPGLGLRLIYFSYDVKMKEKGDIPEGYSVSREKKERFSLILESASTNQTSMYLCASGQGTSGNTIYFGEGSWLTVV.

The CDR3 region has the DNA TGTGCCAGCAGCTTAACAGGGGGCCGAAACTATGGCTACACCTTC. Translated, it gives CASSLTGGRNYGYTF. V and J are TRBV7-9 and TRBJ1-2; 9 bases match TRBD1. The CDR3 is 15 residues long. Germline V gives CDR1 SEHNR, CDR2 FQNEAQ (reference sequence). The V segment lost 2 bases and the J segment 2 bases; nucleotides outside the gene matches: 3. Supplemented by reference TRBV7-9 and TRBJ1-2, the full variable domain reads DTGVSQNPRHKITKRGQNVTFRCDPISEHNRLYWYRQTLGQGPEFLTYFQNEAQLEKSRLLSDRFSAERPKGSFSTLEIQRTEQGDSAMYLCASSLTGGRNYGYTFGSGTRLTVV.

The chain joins TRBV7-9 to TRBJ1-1; 8 nucleotides align to TRBD1. The germline V gene has CDR1 SEHNR and CDR2 FQNEAQ (reference sequence). V was clipped by 5 bases and J by 5 bases; unmatched bases: 4. The CDR3 consists of 13 residues. This CDR3 is CASSADRATEAFF. The CDR3 region has the DNA TGTGCCAGCAGCGCGGACAGGGCTACTGAAGCTTTCTTT.

J is TRBJ1-2 and V is TRBV21-1; the table calls TRBD1, which could not be checked here. TRBV21-1 is given as a pseudogene. The CDR3 contains 16 residues. The CDR3 spells CASSKARQGEGDGYTF. The CDR3 bases are TGTGCCAGCAGCAAAGCCAGACAGGGGGAAGGAGATGGCTACACCTTC.

The chain is built from TRBV18 and TRBJ1-1; the D gene is possibly TRBD1 (5 bases). V was shortened by 2 bases and J by 3 bases, with 16 bases between the two germline ends. This CDR3 spans 16 amino acids. CDR1 is KGHSH, CDR2 LQKENI, per germline. CDR3 loop: CASSPFGGTPDTEAFF. The CDR3 bases are TGTGCCAGCTCACCATTCGGGGGGACCCCCGACACTGAAGCTTTCTTT.

This chain uses TRBV6-5 with TRBJ1-2; no clear D gene. In germline, CDR1 is MNHEY, CDR2 SVGAGI. Trimming shortened V by 6 bases and J by 4 bases, and 18 bases separated the two germline ends. The CDR3 sequence is 15 residues long. This CDR3 reads CASRLDSTPTYGYTF. CDR3 sequence (DNA): TGTGCCAGCAGACTGGATAGCACCCCAACCTATGGCTACACCTTC.

The chain joins TRBV19 to TRBJ1-1; a weak D match, TRBD1 (6 bases). V lost 5 bases, J lost 6 bases, and 7 bases lay in between. Germline lookup yields CDR1 LNHDA and CDR2 SQIVND (reference sequence). The CDR3 length is 11 residues. The CDR3 sequence: CASSWTAEAFF. The CDR3 nucleotides are TGTGCCAGTAGTTGGACAGCTGAAGCTTTCTTT.

The genes are TRBV2 and TRBJ2-2, with unresolved D. V was trimmed by 8 bases and J by 9 bases, leaving 10 bases between them. CDR1 SNHLY and CDR2 FYNNEI come from the germline V gene. The CDR3 has 11 residues. In DNA form, the CDR3 reads TGTGCCAGCCGCCAAGCCCGGGAGCTGTTTTTT. This codes for CASRQARELFF.

This clone occurred once. This chain uses TRBV11-2 with TRBJ2-2; TRBD2 matches at 8 bases. CDR3 length equals 15 residues. CDR1 is SGHAT, CDR2 FQNNGV, per germline. V lost 5 bases and J lost 5; bases outside the gene matches: 7. The CDR3 DNA is TGTGCCAGCAGCATAGTACGGGGGGGTACCGGGGAGCTGTTTTTT. It encodes CASSIVRGGTGELFF.

V usage is TRBV2 and J usage is TRBJ1-6; 7 bases agree with TRBD1. Trimming at V came to 8 bases and at J to 4 bases, leaving 5 bases not matched to a gene. The CDR3 covers 14 residues. Germline lookup yields CDR1 SNHLY and CDR2 FYNNEI. The DNA for the CDR3 is TGTGCCAGCTCAGGGGGACCTTATAATTCACCCCTCCACTTT. It codes for CASSGGPYNSPLHF.

The chain is built from TRBV6-5 and TRBJ2-5; 10 bases are shared with TRBD2. CDR1 MNHEY and CDR2 SVGAGI come from the germline V gene. The CDR3 is made up of 15 amino acids. V was clipped by 6 bases and J by 3 bases; unmatched bases: 7. This CDR3 reads CASSAGLARKETQYF. CDR3 DNA: TGTGCCAGCAGCGCGGGACTAGCGAGGAAAGAGACCCAGTACTTC.

The genes are TRBV5-5 and TRBJ2-2; D remains ambiguous. The CDR3 extends over 14 amino acids. Trimming cost V 4 bases and J 5 bases, with 12 bases left between them. Germline CDR1 and CDR2: SGHKS and YYEKEE (reference sequence). CDR3 DNA: TGTGCCAGCAGCCAAATACTAAGGACCGGGGAGCTGTTTTTT. This gives the protein CASSQILRTGELFF.

This clone was seen more than once but under ten times. V gene TRBV29-1 combines with J gene TRBJ1-2; a possible D gene is TRBD1 (6 bases). V dropped 4 bases and J dropped 6 bases, with 15 bases sitting between them. CDR3 length equals 13 residues. Germline assignment: CDR1 SQVTM and CDR2 ANQGSEA. The CDR3 nucleotides are TGCAGCGTTGCCGAACAGGGAATTCATGGCTACACCTTC. Translation: CSVAEQGIHGYTF.

The chain has TRBV19 and TRBJ1-5; maybe TRBD1 (5 bases). This CDR3 is built from 13 residues. Deletions cut 5 bases from V and 4 bases from J, with 9 bases between. The V gene's germline CDR1 is LNHDA and CDR2 SQIVND (reference sequence). The CDR3 nucleotides are TGTGCCAGTAGTCAGGGCGCTAATCAGCCCCAGCATTTT. It codes for CASSQGANQPQHF.

CDR3 DNA: TGTGCCAGCAGTAAAGGAGGGGCGGGCAATCAGCCCCAGCATTTT. Translated: CASSKGGAGNQPQHF. The rearrangement links TRBV28 to TRBJ1-5; tentative D call: TRBD1 (5 bases). The length of the CDR3 is 15 residues. Germline CDR1 is MDHEN and CDR2 is SYDVKM. Between the trimmed V and J ends, which lost 5 bases and 2 bases, there was a span of 13 bases.

This chain uses TRBV5-1 with TRBJ2-3; D gene uncertain. V was trimmed by 0 bases and J by 0 bases, leaving 5 bases between them. CDR1 is SGHRS, CDR2 YFSETQ, per germline. The CDR3 is 14 amino acids. The CDR3 DNA is TGCGCCAGCAGCTTGGTTCAGAGCACAGATACGCAGTATTTT. Protein product: CASSLVQSTDTQYF.

The chain links TRBV5-1 to TRBJ1-1; TRBD1 is a possible D gene (6 bases). Trimming left V 5 bases short and J 2 bases short, with 10 bases between. CDR3 length: 13 amino acids. Germline CDR1 reads SGHRS; CDR2 reads YFSETQ. The CDR3 protein is CASRRQDNTEAFF. As DNA, the CDR3 is TGCGCCAGCAGGAGACAGGATAACACTGAAGCTTTCTTT.